This TCR beta chain was profiled in a study of a mutant IDH1 vaccine in newly diagnosed glioma (dated by TCRdb to the early 2020s). Background for the entire study: In the chemotherapy-containing groups, vaccination started alongside temozolomide cycles, whereas in patients who had radiotherapy alone it started 4-6 weeks after radiotherapy. Of the 25 to 35 patients who were treated, around 62% were male and around 40% were female, and the mean age was around 41 years. Before enrollment, most patients had been given radiochemotherapy with temozolomide as standard therapy, while the rest had received either radiotherapy alone or temozolomide alone. The week-35 safety follow-up took place at visit V12, and the week-47 end of study took place at visit V13. Six visits were used for peripheral blood collection: V03 (baseline), V05, V07, V10, V12 and V13. For exploratory analyses, 25 treated patients had longitudinal TCRB deep sequencing done wherever samples were available. Broad study findings and their caveats: Pseudoprogression seemed to be unrelated to changes in the top peripheral T cell clonotypes found by TCRB sequencing. Selection of PBMC samples for TCRB deep sequencing was based on availability. Across multiple MHC alleles, vaccine-induced immune responses were seen in around 93% of patients. It was noted by the authors that analyses of patient blood samples could not be reproduced owing to sample limitations.

In the case of this clone: There is no known antigen for this receptor. No clone much larger than this one lies a single base away; base qualities are absent.

The time point tag for this specimen amounts to: week 35, safety follow-up. Each vaccine dose was 300 ug of a 20-mer mutant IDH1 peptide in Montanide, given subcutaneously with topical imiquimod. Eight vaccinations were administered to patients in weeks 1, 3, 5, 7, 11, 15, 19 and 23, corresponding to visits V03 through V10. All donors had newly diagnosed IDH1-mutant astrocytomas of WHO grade 3 or 4 that showed loss of nuclear ATRX. The samples were drawn from NOA16, a multicentre, single-arm, open-label phase I trial in Germany that tested a mutant IDH1 peptide vaccine in humans for the first time. Genomic DNA for TCRB sequencing was extracted from EDTA blood using the DNeasy Blood and Tissue Kit. V was cut back by 7 bases and J by 0 bases, leaving a gap of 10 bases between them. The CDR3, cysteine through phenylalanine, is 14 amino acids long. Only CDR3 DNA is held: 42 bases, read in frame from base 1. The germline V gene encodes CDR1 MGHRA and CDR2 YSYEKL.

Preparation of the library involved the immunoSEQ multiplex PCR assay. Following the manufacturer's protocol, the hsTCRB Kit was used to amplify rearranged TCR beta chain sequences. An Illumina MiSeq was used to sequence the TCRB libraries. The study's processing was this. The proprietary platform of the kit vendor was used for demultiplexing, trimming and gene mapping. This is the immuneACCESS table as TCRdb keeps it, with only in-frame sequences that have V and J called. A part of the clones is gone; compared with another copy, unresolved V genes explain less than half, and the rest is unexplained. V and J calls and clone size are given by that table; D and trimming were obtained from the DNA. The sample table shows around 26,000 clones, and around four fifths are seen once. About a third of the sample belongs to the ten largest clones.

The V and J genes are TRBV4-1 and TRBJ2-1, and TRBD1 may be the D gene, going by 6 matching bases. The specimen comprised PBMCs, sampled from a glioma patient whose treatment included an IDH1 peptide vaccine. The TCR comes from a man aged 25-45 years with glioma. Here the CDR3 is given as CASTRDISYNEQFF. The bases are TGCGCCAGCACAAGGGACATCTCCTACAATGAGCAGTTCTTC.